Below, one T cell receptor beta chain is given with its context. Its matching antigen is unknown. This sample stems from a study of beta chain features in type 1 diabetes. For the study at large: Cell yields, gender and age were similar in healthy donors and patients.

Sorting of CD4+ naive, central memory, regulatory and stem cell-like memory cells was performed via CD45RO/CCR7/CD25/CD127/CD95/CD27. The CDR3 sequence is 14 residues long. Germline V gene lookup returns CDR1 SEHNR and CDR2 FQNEAQ (reference sequence). Trimming stripped 7 bases from V and 1 base from J, with 13 bases between. Points from the study as a whole: Insertion counts at VDJ junctions were lower in type 1 diabetes patients, who also showed more deletions there. Moderately but significantly shorter TCRB CDR3s were found in Type 1 diabetes patients in all four CD4+ subsets. Overrepresentation of cells with high TCR expression could result from cDNA sequencing.

The authors reverse transcribed all of the isolated RNA, so sequencing captured expressed TCRB transcripts. Profiling relied on immunoSEQ multiplex PCR, and the TCRdb table lists in-frame clones only, not all of them. The sample carries about 650,000 clones, around 12% recorded once. The sample comprised naive CD4+ T cells from blood. The receptor was isolated from a man aged 25-45 years with type 1 diabetes. This rearrangement joins TRBV7-9 to TRBJ2-5, with D hard to call. In nucleotides, the CDR3 is TGTGCCAGCAACCCAAGGGATTCCCAAGAGACCCAGTACTTC. Its translation: CASNPRDSQETQYF. Drawing the rest from reference TRBV7-9 and TRBJ2-5, the complete variable domain is DTGVSQNPRHKITKRGQNVTFRCDPISEHNRLYWYRQTLGQGPEFLTYFQNEAQLEKSRLLSDRFSAERPKGSFSTLEIQRTEQGDSAMYLCASNPRDSQETQYFGPGTRLLVL.